This T cell receptor (beta chain) is from a study of shared clonotypes between healthy human individuals. Study context: In total, the donors were a couple of women and a few men aged 18 to 49. Whole-study findings and limits: The sole specimen, blood, was sampled, and tissue repertoires likely differ. Generally, estimated richness proved larger in naive subsets than it did in memory subsets.

CD4+ cell separation produced CD45RA+ naive and CD45RA-negative memory subsets. About this clone itself: Its antigen is undetermined.

Method: immunoSEQ multiplex PCR; TCRdb's copy keeps in-frame clones and lacks some. The sample yields approximately 1,500,000 clones, approximately 98% seen once. The sequence derives from a man aged 30-40 years in good health. The sequencing input was naive CD4+ T cells sorted from blood. As for subset: CD45RA+ positively selected.

Here the CDR3 DNA reads TGTGCCAGCAGTCTCGGGACTAGCGACTACAATGAGCAGTTCTTC. It codes for CASSLGTSDYNEQFF. This chain uses TRBV11-3 with TRBJ2-1, with 10 positions matching TRBD2. CDR3 length: 15 amino acids. The germline gives CDR1 SGHNT, CDR2 YENEEA. V shed 6 bases, J shed 3 bases, and the junction held 5 bases outside the gene matches.